This TCR beta chain originates from a study of identical twins. General study results and limits: In cord blood, abundant beta clonotypes had fewer insertions; memory showed no trend. The degree of excess twin sharing was weaker in beta out-of-frame sequences.

TCRdb called the 5' RACE reads again in MiXCR, with one record for every CDR3 protein. The sample has some 1,700,000 distinct CDR3 sequences; roughly 35% are singletons. On this clonotype: The target antigen is unknown.

Germline-derived CDR1 and CDR2 are SGHKS and YYEKEE (reference sequence). The V gene end was trimmed by 4 bases and the J gene end by 3 bases; junction bases not matched to a gene: 6. The CDR3 has 16 amino acids. The sample was cord blood. The J gene is TRBJ2-3, the V gene TRBV5-5; 12 bases are a match to TRBD2. This TCR was sampled from a newborn girl in good health. CDR3 protein: CASSPPTSGRTDTQYF. In nucleotides, the CDR3 is TGTGCCAGCAGCCCCCCGACTAGCGGGAGAACAGATACGCAGTATTTT.